These 24 T cell receptor beta chains came from one sample sequenced in a study of blood T cells in healthy people across ages. Through a sample-barcoded 5' primer and a J-beta primer mix, a second PCR was run for roughly 6 to 11 cycles. Via MiXCR, TCRdb re-called the 5' RACE reads, giving one row per CDR3 protein. The table has roughly 1.7 million distinct CDR3 sequences, almost 35% seen once. Sequencing used blood. Every receptor here comes from a young woman in good health.

A few counts support this clonotype. The rearrangement links TRBV6-5 to TRBJ2-5, with D possibly matching TRBD1 (6 bases). The CDR3 extends over 14 amino acids. Per the germline V gene, CDR1 is MNHEY and CDR2 is SVGAGI. V was clipped by 5 bases and J by 4 bases, with 14 bases between them. CDR3 sequence (DNA): TGTGCCAGCAGTCAGGGGCCCCGACCAGAGACCCAGTACTTC. Protein: CASSQGPRPETQYF.

The V gene is TRBV9, the J gene TRBJ1-6; maybe TRBD1 (5 bases). Trimming stripped 0 bases from V and 7 bases from J, with 17 bases between. Germline-derived CDR1 and CDR2 are SGDLS and YYNGEE. The CDR3 consists of 17 residues. CDR3 residues: CASSVEGSPRANSPLHF. The CDR3 nucleotides are TGTGCCAGCAGCGTAGAAGGCTCTCCCAGGGCGAATTCACCCCTCCACTTT.

J is TRBJ2-6 and V is TRBV20-1; the D is unclear. The germline CDR1 and CDR2 sequences are DFQATT and SNEGSKA (reference sequence). The CDR3 extends over 17 amino acids. The V and J ends lost 0 bases and 0 bases respectively, with 12 bases between them. The CDR3 loop reads CSARDYGEASGANVLTF. DNA for the CDR3: TGCAGTGCTAGAGACTATGGTGAAGCCTCTGGGGCCAACGTCCTGACTTTC.

The V gene is TRBV3-1, the J gene TRBJ2-7; D call uncertain. The CDR3 contains 14 residues. Looked up from germline, CDR1 is LGHDT and CDR2 is YNNKEL (reference sequence). V lost 1 base to trimming and J lost 9 bases, with 16 bases between them. CDR3 sequence reads: CASSQVRASTWQYF. CDR3 DNA: TGTGCCAGCAGCCAAGTGAGAGCATCCACGTGGCAGTACTTC.

The chain combines TRBV5-1 with TRBJ2-5; TRBD2 might be the D (5 bases). With the DNA end fitting TRBJ2-7 better, the J assignment may be wrong. This CDR3 comprises 14 residues. The germline V gene has CDR1 SGHRS and CDR2 YFSETQ. The CDR3 is CASSFRGNGGEQYF. DNA for the CDR3: TGCGCCAGCAGCTTTAGAGGGAACGGTGGCGAGCAGTACTTC.

The chain joins TRBV9 to TRBJ2-2; 10 nucleotides align to TRBD1. The CDR3 loop spans 15 amino acids. The V segment lost 4 bases and the J segment 6 bases; nucleotides outside the gene matches: 6. The germline CDR1 and CDR2 sequences are SGDLS and YYNGEE. CDR3 amino acids: CASSPDRGSAGELFF. The CDR3 DNA reads as TGTGCCAGCAGCCCGGACAGGGGGAGCGCCGGGGAGCTGTTTTTT.

V gene TRBV19 combines with J gene TRBJ1-2, with 7 positions matching TRBD1. The CDR3 covers 14 residues. With V trimmed by 7 bases and J by 4 bases, 9 bases remained unmatched. CDR1 and CDR2 (germline): LNHDA, SQIVND (reference sequence). Here the CDR3 DNA reads TGTGCCAGTACCAGGGACAGCCCACTCTATGGCTACACCTTC. Amino acids: CASTRDSPLYGYTF.

This chain connects TRBV20-1 to TRBJ1-4; D not certain. Trimming removed 6 bases from V and 5 bases from J, with 13 bases in between. Germline CDR1 is DFQATT and CDR2 is SNEGSKA (reference sequence). CDR3 length: 13 residues. DNA for the CDR3: TGCAGTGCCCGCGGGGAGAGGAATGAAAAACTGTTTTTT. Translating it yields CSARGERNEKLFF.

Points on this clonotype: This could be a read error, since a much larger clone is one nucleotide away. The chain couples TRBV5-1 to TRBJ2-1; D not resolved. This CDR3 region has 14 residues. Germline CDR1 and CDR2: SGHRS and YFSETQ. The chain's CDR3 is CASSLLAVNNGQFF. The CDR3 nucleotides are TGCGCCAGCAGCCTTCTGGCGGTTAACAATGGGCAGTTCTTC.

V is TRBV20-1 and J is TRBJ1-5; D perhaps matches TRBD1 (6 bases). CDR1 DFQATT and CDR2 SNEGSKA come from the germline V gene (reference sequence). V was trimmed by 3 bases and J by 6 bases, leaving 12 bases between them. The CDR3 runs to 13 residues. In DNA form, the CDR3 reads TGCAGTGCTAGGGGGGCGGCAGGTCAGCCCCAGCATTTT. Translating it yields CSARGAAGQPQHF.

The rearrangement uses TRBV28 and TRBJ2-1; weak D call: TRBD2 (6 bases). V gave up 5 bases and J gave up 2 bases, with 10 bases separating them. This CDR3 has 14 residues. CDR1 and CDR2 from the germline V gene are MDHEN and SYDVKM. The CDR3 region has the DNA TGTGCCAGCAGTCGGGGGAACCCCTACAATGAGCAGTTCTTC. It is translated as CASSRGNPYNEQFF.

The chain combines TRBV6-2 or TRBV6-3 with TRBJ2-3; a possible D gene is TRBD1 (6 bases). Deletions cut 6 bases from V and 4 bases from J, with 20 bases between. The CDR3 consists of 16 residues. Germline values: CDR1 MNHEY, CDR2 SVGEGT. CDR3 in amino acids: CASRRSGGGGADTQYF. CDR3 nucleotide sequence: TGTGCCAGCAGGCGTAGTGGTGGTGGGGGCGCAGATACGCAGTATTTT.

The chain uses TRBV20-1 and TRBJ2-1, with 15 bases identical to TRBD2. The CDR3 consists of 15 residues. Germline V gene data show CDR1 as DFQATT and CDR2 as SNEGSKA (reference sequence). V dropped 1 base and J dropped 8; count of bases not matched to a gene: 3. This CDR3 reads CSARVGLAGGHEQFF. DNA for the CDR3: TGCAGTGCTAGAGTTGGACTAGCGGGAGGGCATGAGCAGTTCTTC.

V gene TRBV5-1 combines with J gene TRBJ2-1, with TRBD2 matching 13 bases. CDR1 is SGHRS and CDR2 is YFSETQ in the germline V gene. The CDR3 has 15 residues. After removal of 3 bases from V and 6 bases from J, the junction contained 3 bases not matched to a gene. Here the CDR3 reads CASSWRLAGGNEQFF. CDR3 in DNA: TGCGCCAGCAGCTGGAGACTAGCGGGGGGCAATGAGCAGTTCTTC. Looking up the rest from reference TRBV5-1 and TRBJ2-1 gives the full variable domain: KAGVTQTPRYLIKTRGQQVTLSCSPISGHRSVSWYQQTPGQGLQFLFEYFSETQRNKGNFPGRFSGRQFSNSRSEMNVSTLELGDSALYLCASSWRLAGGNEQFFGPGTRLTVL.

Many counts were recorded for this clonotype. This chain links TRBV7-2 with TRBJ2-7; 7 bases agree with TRBD2. Germline trimming cut 4 bases from V and 5 bases from J; bases unmatched to any gene: 2. Germline V gene data show CDR1 as SGHTA and CDR2 as FQGNSA. This CDR3 is built from 12 residues. The CDR3 loop reads CASSWGGNEQYF. DNA of the CDR3: TGTGCCAGCAGCTGGGGAGGGAACGAGCAGTACTTC. Looking up the rest from reference TRBV7-2 and TRBJ2-7 gives the full variable domain: GAGVSQSPSNKVTEKGKDVELRCDPISGHTALYWYRQSLGQGLEFLIYFQGNSAPDKSGLPSDRFSAERTGGSVSTLTIQRTQQEDSAVYLCASSWGGNEQYFGPGTRLTVT.

The rearrangement joins TRBV27 to TRBJ2-1; TRBD2 agrees at 14 bases. Losses at the gene ends were 8 bases for V and 8 bases for J; bases not matched to a gene: 14. The CDR3 runs to 17 residues. The V gene's germline CDR1 is MNHEY and CDR2 SMNVEV (reference sequence). CDR3 coding DNA: TGTGCCAGCTCGCGGACTAGCGGGAGGTCACGACGGGATGAGCAGTTCTTC. Translated: CASSRTSGRSRRDEQFF.

With respect to this clonotype: One end of the junction fails to match germline, which may point to a read error. The chain couples TRBV5-1 to TRBJ1-2, with 11 bases identical to TRBD1. Germline CDR1 and CDR2: SGHRS and YFSETQ. This CDR3 has 20 amino acids. CDR3 DNA sequence: TGCGCCAGCAGCTACACGACAGGGGCGGACAGGGGGCGCCGGACCTCTGGCCACACCTTC. Its translation is CASSYTTGADRGRRTSGHTF.

In this sample, this clonotype turned up a few times. The chain couples TRBV20-1 to TRBJ2-1; the D gene is possibly TRBD1 (5 bases). The ends were cut back, 5 bases at V and 7 bases at J, with 6 bases in the middle. Germline values: CDR1 DFQATT, CDR2 SNEGSKA (reference sequence). This CDR3 has 10 residues. The CDR3 loop reads CSAAGNEQFF. In DNA form, the CDR3 reads TGCAGTGCTGCAGGGAATGAGCAGTTCTTC.

This clonotype was recorded a few times. The chain combines TRBV27 with TRBJ2-1; D remains ambiguous. CDR1 and CDR2 from the germline V gene are MNHEY and SMNVEV (reference sequence). The CDR3 loop spans 13 amino acids. V gave up 1 base and J gave up 7 bases, with 8 bases separating them. The DNA of the CDR3 is TGTGCCAGCAGTTTATACCCCCCTAATGAGCAGTTCTTC. Its protein is CASSLYPPNEQFF.

This clonotype appeared a few times. The J gene is TRBJ1-2, the V gene TRBV5-1; 7 bases map to TRBD1. After removal of 1 base from V and 4 bases from J, the junction contained 13 bases not matched to a gene. The CDR3 length is 17 residues. Germline CDR1 SGHRS, CDR2 YFSETQ. The CDR3 reads CASSLTRTGPTFYGYTF. CDR3 in DNA: TGCGCCAGCAGCTTGACCAGGACAGGTCCCACTTTCTATGGCTACACCTTC.

V usage is TRBV4-1 and J usage is TRBJ2-1; D remains ambiguous. V lost 8 bases and J lost 2, with 4 bases in between. Germline V gene sequence: CDR1 MGHRA, CDR2 YSYEKL. The CDR3 covers 11 residues. CDR3 in DNA: TGCGCCAGCGCGACCTACAATGAGCAGTTCTTC. It translates to CASATYNEQFF.

The gene calls are TRBV6-5 and TRBJ2-1, with 9 nucleotides matching TRBD2. Trimming at V came to 4 bases and at J to 4 bases, leaving 5 bases not matched to a gene. The germline V gene encodes CDR1 MNHEY and CDR2 SVGAGI. This CDR3 is built from 15 residues. This CDR3 is CASSLLAGQYNEQFF. The CDR3 DNA reads TGTGCCAGCAGTTTACTAGCGGGCCAATACAATGAGCAGTTCTTC.

This clonotype was seen a handful of times. The rearrangement joins TRBV4-1 to TRBJ2-1, with 10 bases lining up with TRBD2. Germline V gives CDR1 MGHRA, CDR2 YSYEKL. The CDR3 is 18 amino acids. The V and J ends lost 3 bases and 4 bases, in that order; junction bases with no gene match: 12. The CDR3 DNA is TGCGCCAGCAGCCACTACCCCGTGACTAGCGGGTTTTACAATGAGCAGTTCTTC. Translating gives CASSHYPVTSGFYNEQFF.

This clonotype has just a few counts. The chain combines TRBV4-1 with TRBJ2-6; D remains ambiguous. Between the trimmed V and J ends, which lost 0 bases and 0 bases, there was a span of 21 bases. Germline CDR1 MGHRA, CDR2 YSYEKL. This CDR3 region has 21 residues. In DNA, the CDR3 is TGCGCCAGCAGCCAAGATCAATTTCCAAATTCTAAGGACTCTGGGGCCAACGTCCTGACTTTC. Amino acids: CASSQDQFPNSKDSGANVLTF.